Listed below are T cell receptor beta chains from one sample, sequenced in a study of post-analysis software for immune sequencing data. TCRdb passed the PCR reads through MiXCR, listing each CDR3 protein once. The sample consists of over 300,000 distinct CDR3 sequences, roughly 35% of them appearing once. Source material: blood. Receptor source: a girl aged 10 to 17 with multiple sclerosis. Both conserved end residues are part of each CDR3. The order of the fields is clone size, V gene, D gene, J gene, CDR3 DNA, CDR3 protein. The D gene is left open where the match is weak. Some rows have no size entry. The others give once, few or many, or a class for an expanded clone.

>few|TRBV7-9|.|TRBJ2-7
TGTGCCAGCAGCCAGAGGGACTACGAGCAGTACTTC
CASSQRDYEQYF
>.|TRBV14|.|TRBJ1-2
TGTGCCAGCAGCCCCTCGTGGACAGCTCATGGCTACACCTTC
CASSPSWTAHGYTF
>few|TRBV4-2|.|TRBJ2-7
TGTGCCAGCAGCCAGGCCCTGGACGTATACGAGCAGTACTTC
CASSQALDVYEQYF
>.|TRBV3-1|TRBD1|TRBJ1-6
TGTGCCAGCAGCCCCTACAGGGGCTATGGTTCACCCCTCCACTTT
CASSPYRGYGSPLHF
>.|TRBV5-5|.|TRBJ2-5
TGTGCCAGCAGCTTACCGGGACGACCCCAAGAGACCCAGTACTTC
CASSLPGRPQETQYF
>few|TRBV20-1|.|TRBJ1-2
TGCAGTGCTAGAGATCTCTCTACGGGGAGGGCCTATGGCTACACCTTC
CSARDLSTGRAYGYTF
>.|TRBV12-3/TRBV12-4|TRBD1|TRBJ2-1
TGTGCCAGCAGGTCCCGGGACAGGGGGATTTTGGGGGGGACCTACAATGAGCAGTTCTTC
CASRSRDRGILGGTYNEQFF
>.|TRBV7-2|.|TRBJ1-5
TGTGCCAGCAGCTTACAGGGGATGAATCAGCCCCAGCATTTT
CASSLQGMNQPQHF
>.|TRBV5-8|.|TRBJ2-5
TGTGCCAGCAGCCCGGTAGATGGGGAGTACCAAGAGACCCAGTACTTC
CASSPVDGEYQETQYF
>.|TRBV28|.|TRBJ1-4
TGTGCCAGCAGTTTGGGCCCTCTTGCAACTAATGAAAAACTGTTTTTT
CASSLGPLATNEKLFF
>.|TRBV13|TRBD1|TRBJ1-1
TGTGCCAGCAGCGTAGAGACAGGGAGCCCTGAAGCTTTCTTT
CASSVETGSPEAFF
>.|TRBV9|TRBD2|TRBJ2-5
TGTGCCAGCAGCGTAGGAGTGGGGGGGTACCAAGAGACCCAGTACTTC
CASSVGVGGYQETQYF
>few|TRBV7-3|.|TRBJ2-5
TGTGCCAGCAGCTTAAATGAACGGGGGCTGGAGGCGACCCAGTACTTC
CASSLNERGLEATQYF
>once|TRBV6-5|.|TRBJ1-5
TGTGCCAGCAGTTCTTCACAGTATCGGGGGGGAGGCAATCAGCCCCAGCATTTT
CASSSSQYRGGGNQPQHF
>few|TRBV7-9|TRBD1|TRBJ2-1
TGTGCCAGCGGTCCGGGACAGGGGTACAATGAGCAGTTCTTC
CASGPGQGYNEQFF
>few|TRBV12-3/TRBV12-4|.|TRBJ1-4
TGTGCCAGCAGTTTCTCTATTCGAGAAAAACTGTTTTTT
CASSFSIREKLFF
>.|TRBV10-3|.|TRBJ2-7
TGTGCCATCAGTGAGTCCCCCCAGCCCCAGACCTACGAGCAGTACTTC
CAISESPQPQTYEQYF
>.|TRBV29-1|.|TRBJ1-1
TGCAGCGTTGAAGATAAAGAGGGCATGAACACTGAAGCTTTCTTT
CSVEDKEGMNTEAFF
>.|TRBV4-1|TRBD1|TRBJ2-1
TGCGCCAGCAGCCAAGGGACAGGGAGAACCTACAATGAGCAGTTCTTC
CASSQGTGRTYNEQFF
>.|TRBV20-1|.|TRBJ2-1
TGCAGTGCTAGAGACCTGGCTGGGCAGGGATACTACAATGAGCAGTTCTTC
CSARDLAGQGYYNEQFF
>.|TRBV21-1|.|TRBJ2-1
TGTGCCAACCTAAAGGGGACAGATTACAATGAGCAGTTCTTC
CANLKGTDYNEQFF
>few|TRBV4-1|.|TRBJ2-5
TGCGCCAGCAGCCAAGATCGGGGGGCCTCTGGGACCCAGTACTTC
CASSQDRGASGTQYF
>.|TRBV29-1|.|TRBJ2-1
TGCAGCGCCGGTGGGGGGGCCTCCTACAATGAGCGGTTCTTC
CSAGGGASYNERFF
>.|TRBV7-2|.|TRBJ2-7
TGTGCCAGCAGCTCTAGTCTGAGGGAACAGGAGCAGTACTTC
CASSSSLREQEQYF
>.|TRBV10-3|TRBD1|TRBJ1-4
TGTGCCATCAGTGAGTCGCCGGGGACAGCTATGGGAAAACTGTTTTTT
CAISESPGTAMGKLFF
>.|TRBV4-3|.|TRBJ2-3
TGCGCCAGCAGCCAAGATTCTAGCAGCACAGATACGCAGTATTTT
CASSQDSSSTDTQYF
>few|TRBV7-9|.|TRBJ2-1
TGTGCCAGCAGCACCCGGGACCTAAGCTCCTACAATGAGCAGTTCTTC
CASSTRDLSSYNEQFF
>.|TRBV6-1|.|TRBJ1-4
TGTGCCAGCAGTGAACGGGGGCGCGGTGAAAAACTGTTTTTT
CASSERGRGEKLFF
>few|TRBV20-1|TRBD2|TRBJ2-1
TGCAGTGCTAGAGCAGGGACTAGCGCCTGGATTGAGCAGTTCTTC
CSARAGTSAWIEQFF
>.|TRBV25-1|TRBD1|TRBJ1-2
TGTGCCAGCAGTGGACCAGGCAGGGGGGACTATGGCTACACCTTC
CASSGPGRGDYGYTF
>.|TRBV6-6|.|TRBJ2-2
TGTGCCAGCACCAACCGTAGGGGGGACACCGGGGAGCTGTTTTTT
CASTNRRGDTGELFF
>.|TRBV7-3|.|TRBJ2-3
TGTGCCAGCAGCTCCCCGACAGGCTCCAGAGATACGCAGTATTTT
CASSSPTGSRDTQYF
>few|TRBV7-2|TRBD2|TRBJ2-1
TGTGCCAGCAGCTTAGAGGCGGGGGGGTACAATGAGCAGTTCTTC
CASSLEAGGYNEQFF
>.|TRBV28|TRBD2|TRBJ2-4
TGTGCCAGCAGTCTCCCGGGTAGCGGGGGGGCCGGAACCAAAAACATTCAGTACTTC
CASSLPGSGGAGTKNIQYF
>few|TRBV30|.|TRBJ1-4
TGTGCCTGGAAACAGCCAGTTCATGAAAAACTGTTTTTT
CAWKQPVHEKLFF